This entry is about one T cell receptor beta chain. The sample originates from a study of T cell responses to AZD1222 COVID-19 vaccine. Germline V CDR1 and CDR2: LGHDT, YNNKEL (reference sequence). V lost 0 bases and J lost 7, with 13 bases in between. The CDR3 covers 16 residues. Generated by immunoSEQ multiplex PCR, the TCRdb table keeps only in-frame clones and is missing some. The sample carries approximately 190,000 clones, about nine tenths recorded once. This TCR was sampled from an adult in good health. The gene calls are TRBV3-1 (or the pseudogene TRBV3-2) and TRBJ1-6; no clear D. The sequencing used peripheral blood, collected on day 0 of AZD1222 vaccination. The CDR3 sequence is CASSQDWAVGNSPLHF. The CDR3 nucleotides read TGTGCCAGCAGCCAAGATTGGGCGGTGGGGAATTCACCCCTCCACTTT.